The sample holds many counts of the clone carrying this TCR beta chain. Its antigen is not known. MiXCR was run by TCRdb on the 5' RACE reads, yielding one entry per CDR3 protein. The table lists 200,000 to 250,000 distinct CDR3 sequences, over 9.5% of them singletons. Looked up from germline, CDR1 is SGHTA and CDR2 is FQGNSA. After removal of 1 base from V and 1 base from J, the junction contained 0 bases not matched to a gene. CDR3 length: 15 residues. These data are taken from a study of CD8 T cells in ankylosing spondylitis. Broader study findings: The disease-linked clones had a CD8+ phenotype and low blood frequencies.

Sequencing was carried out using blood, either unsorted or a sorted T cell fraction (not recorded which). The J gene is TRBJ2-3, the V gene TRBV7-2, with 9 bases identical to TRBD2. This clonotype originated in a male donor with ankylosing spondylitis or in good health (not recorded which). The CDR3 region is CASSLVAGGTDTQYF. The CDR3 DNA follows: TGTGCCAGCAGCTTAGTAGCGGGGGGCACAGATACGCAGTATTTT. Filled out from reference TRBV7-2 and TRBJ2-3, the complete variable domain reads GAGVSQSPSNKVTEKGKDVELRCDPISGHTALYWYRQSLGQGLEFLIYFQGNSAPDKSGLPSDRFSAERTGGSVSTLTIQRTQQEDSAVYLCASSLVAGGTDTQYFGPGTRLTVL.